The present T cell receptor (beta chain) was sequenced within a study of shared clonotypes between healthy human individuals. Findings and limits, study-wide: Blood alone was sampled, and tissue repertoires likely differ. An expected dependence of interdonor clonotype sharing on sequencing depth was noted.

The ends lost 4 bases at V and 3 bases at J; junction bases unmatched: 9. The CDR3 extends over 16 amino acids. The germline CDR1 and CDR2 sequences are LGHNA and YSLEER. Generated by immunoSEQ multiplex PCR, the TCRdb table keeps only in-frame clones and is missing some. The data show over a million clones, about 96% seen once. Comment on this clone: Its antigen is not identified.

The sequenced material came from naive CD4+ T cells sorted from blood. The subset here: CD45RA+ positively selected. J is TRBJ2-1 and V is TRBV4-3, with 7 bases aligning to TRBD2. The TCR originated in a man aged 25 to 40 in good health. The CDR3 DNA reads as TGCGCCAGCAGCCTGGGGGAGGCTAGCGGCTACAATGAGCAGTTCTTC. The encoded protein is CASSLGEASGYNEQFF.